What follows is one T cell receptor (beta chain) and its context. The antigen is undetermined. The CDR3 is 16 residues long. Germline CDR1 and CDR2: SGHRS and YFSETQ. J gave up 2 bases and V 0 bases, and 5 bases lay outside the gene matches. TCRdb reanalysed the 5' RACE reads using MiXCR and keeps one entry per CDR3 protein. The top ten hold under 15% of the sample, which has 610,000 or so distinct CDR3 sequences, roughly an eighth seen once. The source of the sample is a study of T cells after yellow fever vaccination. For the study at large: Fractions with few cells were prepared using SMART-Seq v4 Ultra Low Input.

Overall study results and limits: Only a minor proportion of clonotypes was detected across both CD4 and CD8 compartments.

The specimen comprised PBMCs, sampled on the day of the yellow fever booster vaccination. The V gene is TRBV5-1, the J gene TRBJ2-1; 7 positions match TRBD1. This clonotype was obtained from a young man who received the YFV17D yellow fever vaccine. CDR3 in DNA: TGCGCCAGCAGCTTGGAAGACAGGGTGGCCTACAATGAGCAGTTCTTC. This encodes CASSLEDRVAYNEQFF.